This T cell receptor beta chain came from a study of technical replicates of blood from a few donors. Repertoires were generated with immunoSEQ multiplex PCR, while TCRdb's copy carries only in-frame clones and drops some. The profile covers 70,000 to 75,000 clones, with approximately 95% appearing a single time and approximately 0.25% taken by the ten largest. V was pared by 6 bases and J by 3 bases, with 11 bases of the junction left unmatched. Per germline, CDR1 SQVTM and CDR2 ANQGSEA. The CDR3 is 15 residues long. The sequence was obtained from a human donor in good health. The chain joins TRBV29-1 to TRBJ2-7; 10 nucleotides agree with TRBD2. Input material: T cells isolated from PBMCs. The CDR3 DNA sequence: TGCAGCGTCCCAAAGGGAGGGACTAGCGTCTACGAGCAGTACTTC. This sequence encodes CSVPKGGTSVYEQYF.